This is a list of T cell receptor beta chains from one sample in a study of siplizumab effects on memory and regulatory T cells. TCRdb keeps only in-frame clones here, not all; method: immunoSEQ multiplex PCR. This table holds 110,000 or so clones, just over 90% found once. The source material was Tregs sorted from blood. These receptors all stem from a human donor in good health. The CDR3 runs from the conserved cysteine through the conserved F or W. Fields, in order: V gene, J gene, D gene, clone size, CDR3 protein, CDR3 DNA. The D gene is left open where the match is weak. Size tells how often a clone was seen (once, few, many) or the class of an expanded clone, and some rows leave it out.

TRBV6-5	TRBJ2-7	TRBD2	-	CASSTATGGYEQYF	TGTGCCAGCAGTACCGCCACGGGGGGCTACGAGCAGTACTTC
TRBV30	TRBJ2-5	-	-	CAWSEAQGIGETQYF	TGTGCCTGGAGTGAGGCACAGGGCATTGGAGAGACCCAGTACTTC
TRBV18	TRBJ2-3	TRBD1	-	CASSPPTGSTDTQYF	TGTGCCAGCTCACCACCGACAGGGTCCACAGATACGCAGTATTTT
TRBV2	TRBJ1-5	-	-	CASNRGIGNGQPQHF	TGTGCCAGCAACCGGGGGATAGGAAACGGGCAGCCCCAGCATTTT
TRBV9	TRBJ2-1	-	once	CATGQLNEQFF	TGTGCCACCGGACAGTTAAATGAGCAGTTCTTC
TRBV20-1	TRBJ1-1	-	few	CSAGPYTEAFF	TGCAGTGCTGGACCCTACACTGAAGCTTTCTTT
TRBV7-9	TRBJ1-1	-	-	CASSLAGQEAFF	TGTGCCAGCAGCTTAGCCGGACAGGAAGCTTTCTTT
TRBV29-1	TRBJ2-1	-	-	CSVEDRRTDLNEQFF	TGCAGCGTTGAAGACCGGCGGACTGACCTCAATGAGCAGTTCTTC
TRBV7-9	TRBJ2-1	-	-	CASSFLLGGTDYNEQFF	TGTGCCAGCAGCTTCCTCTTAGGCGGGACGGATTACAATGAGCAGTTCTTC
TRBV5-3	TRBJ2-5	TRBD2	-	CARSPNGLAGGLHQETQYF	TGTGCCAGAAGCCCGAATGGACTAGCGGGGGGCCTCCACCAAGAGACCCAGTACTTC